This TCR beta chain was documented in a study of T cell responses to AZD1222 COVID-19 vaccine. Measured with immunoSEQ multiplex PCR; TCRdb has only the in-frame clones, and not every one. The sample carries about 75,000 clones, about 91% recorded once. J was trimmed by 2 bases and V by 6 bases; bases with no gene match: 13. This CDR3 contains 18 residues. CDR1 SGHNT and CDR2 YYREEE come from the germline V gene (reference sequence). The sequence derives from an adult who received the MenACWY meningococcal vaccine as a control. The source material was peripheral blood, sampled 28 days after the second dose of the MenACWY control vaccine. The V gene is TRBV5-4, the J gene TRBJ2-1, with 11 bases matching TRBD2. CDR3 sequence reads: CASTYNSGGAVTYNEQFF. DNA of the CDR3: TGTGCCAGCACCTATAATAGCGGGGGGGCAGTCACCTACAATGAGCAGTTCTTC.